What follows are 23 T cell receptor beta chains derived from one specimen sequenced in a study of T cell responses to AZD1222 COVID-19 vaccine. Only in-frame clones appear in the TCRdb table, and some are missing; sequencing was by immunoSEQ multiplex PCR. The profile shows around 140,000 clones, under 90% of them singletons. The sequences come from peripheral blood, collected on day 0 of AZD1222 vaccination. These TCRs come from an adult in good health.

This clone appeared once. This chain connects TRBV19 to TRBJ1-5; 10 positions match TRBD1. V shed 7 bases, J shed 1 base, and the junction held 4 bases outside the gene matches. CDR3 length: 15 amino acids. Germline V CDR1 and CDR2: LNHDA, SQIVND (reference sequence). CDR3 nucleotides: TGTGCCAGTACTAGACAGGGGGCCAGCAATCAGCCCCAGCATTTT. Its translation: CASTRQGASNQPQHF.

The genes are TRBV4-3 and TRBJ2-1; 7 nucleotides match TRBD2. V trimming: 3 bases; J trimming: 10 bases; junction bases outside the gene matches: 0. This CDR3 has 11 residues. Germline CDR1 reads LGHNA; CDR2 reads YSLEER. CDR3 loop: CASSQGGEQFF. In DNA form, the CDR3 reads TGCGCCAGCAGCCAGGGAGGGGAGCAGTTCTTC.

The CDR3 sequence: CASSILGRENSPLHF. The CDR3 region has the DNA TGTGCCAGTAGTATTTTGGGACGGGAAAATTCACCCCTCCACTTT. The gene calls are TRBV19 and TRBJ1-6; D possibly corresponds to TRBD1 (5 bases). Germline V gene sequence: CDR1 LNHDA, CDR2 SQIVND (reference sequence). CDR3 size: 15 residues. The V end lost 3 bases, the J end lost 7 bases, and 13 bases lay between the germline ends.

The V and J genes are TRBV30 and TRBJ1-4; no definite D call. V lost 5 bases and J lost 5, with 6 bases in between. The CDR3 contains 11 residues. CDR1 and CDR2 (germline): GTSNPN, SVGIG (reference sequence). The CDR3 loop is CAWGTNEKLFF. In nucleotides, the CDR3 is TGTGCCTGGGGAACCAATGAAAAACTGTTTTTT.

This clone came up once. V is TRBV5-5 and J is TRBJ1-2, with D tentatively TRBD1 (6 bases). This CDR3 region has 15 residues. Germline loops: CDR1 SGHKS, CDR2 YYEKEE (reference sequence). Trimming took off 1 base at V and 2 bases at J, with 12 bases between the two ends. The CDR3, as DNA: TGTGCCAGCAGCTTGAGTGAGGGGGGCAACTATGGCTACACCTTC. Encoded protein: CASSLSEGGNYGYTF.

The chain carries TRBV3-1 (or the pseudogene TRBV3-2) and TRBJ1-3; the match to TRBD1 covers 7 bases. The CDR3 extends over 15 amino acids. Unmatched junction bases numbered 8, after V lost 7 bases and J lost 2 bases. Per the germline V gene, CDR1 is LGHDT and CDR2 is YNNKEL (reference sequence). Written as DNA, the CDR3 is TGTGCCAGCACCCGACTTAGGGGGCCTGGAAACACCATATATTTT. This translates into CASTRLRGPGNTIYF.

This clone came up once. V usage is TRBV29-1 and J usage is TRBJ2-4, with TRBD2 matching 7 bases. This CDR3 spans 16 amino acids. CDR1 is SQVTM and CDR2 is ANQGSEA in the germline V gene. The V gene end was trimmed by 0 bases and the J gene end by 8 bases; junction bases not matched to a gene: 13. For the CDR3, the DNA is TGCAGCGTTGAAGAGGCCCAGCGGGGACCCCCGGACATTCAGTACTTC. It yields the protein CSVEEAQRGPPDIQYF. The full variable domain, rest sourced from reference TRBV29-1 and TRBJ2-4, is SAVISQKPSRDICQRGTSLTIQCQVDSQVTMMFWYRQQPGQSLTLIATANQGSEATYESGFVIDKFPISRPNLTFSTLTVSNMSPEDSSIYLCSVEEAQRGPPDIQYFGAGTRLSVL.

This chain links TRBV5-1 with TRBJ1-1; D remains ambiguous. V was cut by 5 bases and J by 0 bases, with 11 bases left in between. The V gene's germline CDR1 is SGHRS and CDR2 YFSETQ. The CDR3 consists of 14 residues. The CDR3 protein is CASRSQSVNTEAFF. CDR3 nucleotide sequence: TGCGCCAGCAGGAGCCAGTCCGTGAACACTGAAGCTTTCTTT.

J is TRBJ1-4 and V is TRBV9; no definite D call. This CDR3 is 15 amino acids long. The ends were cut back, 3 bases at V and 0 bases at J, with 9 bases in the middle. The germline V gene has CDR1 SGDLS and CDR2 YYNGEE. The CDR3 sequence: CASSARHSTNEKLFF. CDR3 DNA: TGTGCCAGCAGCGCTCGACATTCAACTAATGAAAAACTGTTTTTT.

The chain joins TRBV10-3 to TRBJ1-5, with a tentative D call TRBD1 (6 bases). V was pared by 0 bases and J by 4 bases, with 7 bases between. The germline CDR1 and CDR2 sequences are ENHRY and SYGVKD. This CDR3 comprises 14 residues. Here the CDR3 reads CAISESGQNQPQHF. The DNA for the CDR3 is TGTGCCATCAGTGAGTCTGGACAGAATCAGCCCCAGCATTTT.

This clone was seen a handful of times. V is TRBV18 and J is TRBJ2-7; a weak D match, TRBD2 (6 bases). Trimming took 0 bases from V and 4 from J, leaving 10 bases between them. The CDR3 covers 14 residues. CDR1 is KGHSH and CDR2 is LQKENI in the germline V gene. The CDR3 is CASSPPMAGYEQYF. Here the CDR3 DNA reads TGTGCCAGCTCACCACCGATGGCGGGATACGAGCAGTACTTC.

This sequence joins TRBV7-2 and TRBJ2-3; D possibly corresponds to TRBD1 (8 bases). V gave up 2 bases and J gave up 11 bases, with 20 bases separating them. CDR1 SGHTA and CDR2 FQGNSA come from the germline V gene. The CDR3 is 15 residues long. In DNA form, the CDR3 reads TGTGCCAGCAGCTTATATACAGGGGGGGATATGGTGCAGTATTTT. Translation: CASSLYTGGDMVQYF.

This chain uses TRBV3-1 (or the pseudogene TRBV3-2) with TRBJ1-2, with TRBD1 identical over 8 bases. The germline gives CDR1 LGHDT, CDR2 YNNKEL (reference sequence). V lost 3 bases to trimming and J lost 4 bases; unmatched junction nucleotides: 7. This CDR3 spans 15 amino acids. The CDR3 nucleotides are TGTGCCAGCAGCCATGTCGGACAGGGAGTCTATGGCTACACCTTC. The encoded protein is CASSHVGQGVYGYTF.

The chain joins TRBV6-1 to TRBJ1-2, with TRBD1 as a possible D gene (5 bases). Germline V CDR1 and CDR2: MNHNS, SASEGT. V gave up 3 bases and J gave up 4 bases, with 15 bases separating them. This CDR3 contains 15 residues. The CDR3 region is CASSEGPGAVYGYTF. CDR3 nucleotide sequence: TGTGCCAGCAGTGAGGGGCCAGGCGCGGTCTATGGCTACACCTTC.

V and J are TRBV7-2 and TRBJ1-1; D is uncertain. The CDR3 is 14 amino acids. Trimming removed 1 base at V and 1 base at J, with 7 bases between. Germline assignment: CDR1 SGHTA and CDR2 FQGNSA. The DNA of the CDR3 is TGTGCCAGCAGCTTAGAGTCTCGGAACACTGAAGCTTTCTTT. It is translated as CASSLESRNTEAFF.

The V and J genes are TRBV19 and TRBJ2-7, with 7 bases that match TRBD1. The J segment lost 1 base and the V segment lost 5 bases, leaving 11 bases of the junction unmatched. The CDR3 contains 16 residues. CDR1 LNHDA and CDR2 SQIVND come from the germline V gene (reference sequence). The CDR3 loop is CASSLYTGAVSYEQYF. The CDR3 DNA follows: TGTGCCAGTAGTCTCTATACAGGGGCCGTTTCCTACGAGCAGTACTTC. Using reference TRBV19 and TRBJ2-7 for the parts outside the CDR3, the full variable domain is DGGITQSPKYLFRKEGQNVTLSCEQNLNHDAMYWYRQDPGQGLRLIYYSQIVNDFQKGDIAEGYSVSREKKESFPLTVTSAQKNPTAFYLCASSLYTGAVSYEQYFGPGTRLTVT.

The rearrangement joins TRBV28 to TRBJ2-1; 7 bases agree with TRBD2. Germline CDR1 and CDR2: MDHEN and SYDVKM. Trimming removed 4 bases from V and 0 bases from J; junction bases left unmatched: 6. The CDR3 extends over 16 amino acids. The CDR3 coding sequence is TGTGCCAGCAGTTCCTTACTAGCGATCTCCTACAATGAGCAGTTCTTC. Translated: CASSSLLAISYNEQFF.

The chain has TRBV9 and TRBJ1-2; D may be TRBD1 (5 bases). Trimming shortened V by 3 bases and J by 4 bases, and 25 bases separated the two germline ends. This CDR3 spans 18 amino acids. Germline-derived CDR1 and CDR2 are SGDLS and YYNGEE. CDR3 in DNA: TGTGCCAGCAGCGCATCCTTGGGTGAGGGGAGTGGAGGCTATGGCTACACCTTC. Translating it yields CASSASLGEGSGGYGYTF.

This sequence joins TRBV12-3 or TRBV12-4 and TRBJ1-1, with 8 positions matching TRBD1. The CDR3 is 13 amino acids. V was clipped by 9 bases and J by 1 base; unmatched bases: 4. The CDR3 DNA reads TGTGCCAGTGGAACAGGGGGGAACACTGAAGCTTTCTTT. This codes for CASGTGGNTEAFF.

The chain recombines TRBV7-9 with TRBJ1-5; tentative D call: TRBD1 (5 bases). The CDR3 has 13 residues. Trimming shortened V by 5 bases and J by 1 base, and 6 bases separated the two germline ends. Germline V gene data show CDR1 as SEHNR and CDR2 as FQNEAQ (reference sequence). DNA of the CDR3: TGTGCCAGCAGCCGGGGGAGCAATCAGCCCCAGCATTTT. Translating gives CASSRGSNQPQHF.

V usage is TRBV15 and J usage is TRBJ1-2, with D unclear. V lost 1 base, J lost 2 bases, and 5 bases lay in between. The length of the CDR3 is 13 residues. Germline CDR1 reads LNHNV; CDR2 reads YYDKDF (reference sequence). The CDR3, as DNA: TGTGCCACCAGCAGAGCTGGAAACTATGGCTACACCTTC. This translates into CATSRAGNYGYTF.

The chain is built from TRBV15 and TRBJ2-5; possibly TRBD1 for D (6 bases). This CDR3 has 13 amino acids. Germline CDR1 and CDR2: LNHNV and YYDKDF (reference sequence). The V end was cut by 5 bases, the J end by 3 bases, with 10 bases between. The CDR3 loop is CATSARTEETQYF. CDR3 nucleotide sequence: TGTGCCACCAGCGCCCGGACAGAAGAGACCCAGTACTTC.

The V and J genes are TRBV4-3 and TRBJ1-2; tentative D call: TRBD1 (5 bases). Germline CDR1 and CDR2: LGHNA and YSLEER. V lost 1 base and J 4 bases, leaving 13 bases between the germline ends. The CDR3 is 15 amino acids. The CDR3 coding sequence is TGCGCCAGCAGCCAAGGCAGGGATTTAACCTATGGCTACACCTTC. Its protein is CASSQGRDLTYGYTF.